One sample yielded the 27 T cell receptor beta chains listed below, sequenced in a study of molecular identifiers for immune sequencing clone quantification. TCRdb reprocessed the PCR reads via MiXCR and lists one record per CDR3 protein. The sample lists 40,000 to 65,000 distinct CDR3 sequences, about a third occurring once. The specimen sequenced was naive CD8+ T cells from blood, with Jurkat cell RNA spiked in. The sample's subset: FACS-sorted CD8+CD4-CCR7+CD45RA+ naive T cells. These receptors were collected from a human donor in good health. Some libraries in this study had Jurkat cell RNA spiked in.

This clonotype was observed many times. The V gene is TRBV13, the J gene TRBJ1-1; no clear D gene. The germline V gene encodes CDR1 PRHDT and CDR2 FYEKMQ (reference sequence). CDR3 length: 14 amino acids. The V end lost 4 bases, the J end lost 0 bases, and 9 bases lay between the germline ends. The DNA of the CDR3 is TGTGCCAGCAGCTACACTATCTTGAACACTGAAGCTTTCTTT. This gives the protein CASSYTILNTEAFF.

The sample holds one count of this clonotype. The rearrangement joins TRBV7-9 to TRBJ2-7; D assignment may be TRBD1 or TRBD2 (6 bases each). CDR1 is SEHNR, CDR2 FQNEAQ, per germline (reference sequence). This CDR3 comprises 15 residues. V lost 1 base to trimming and J lost 3 bases, with 13 bases between them. This chain's CDR3 is CASSLVAGQYYEQYF. As DNA, the CDR3 is TGTGCCAGCAGCTTAGTCGCGGGACAATACTACGAGCAGTACTTC.

This clonotype has just a few counts. The V call is TRBV20-1, the J call TRBJ2-7; no firm D call. CDR1 is DFQATT and CDR2 is SNEGSKA in the germline V gene (reference sequence). The CDR3 runs to 14 residues. Trimming removed 0 bases from V and 7 bases from J, with 16 bases in between. CDR3 protein: CSARDSSPYWEQYF. The CDR3 bases are TGCAGTGCTAGAGATTCGTCACCTTACTGGGAGCAGTACTTC.

Worth noting for this clonotype: This could be a read error, since a much larger clone is one nucleotide away. This sequence joins TRBV13 and TRBJ2-5, with TRBD1 identical over 8 bases. The CDR3 consists of 15 residues. CDR1 is PRHDT, CDR2 FYEKMQ, per germline (reference sequence). The CDR3 here is CASSLGGQGQEPQYF. Here the CDR3 DNA reads TGTGCCAGCAGCTTAGGCGGACAGGGACAAGAGCCCCAGTACTTC.

This clonotype was seen more than once but under ten times. Just one base apart from a much larger clone, this may be a read error. The chain links TRBV29-1 to TRBJ2-4; D unresolved. CDR1 is SQVTM, CDR2 ANQGSEA, per germline. The CDR3 sequence is 16 residues long. CDR3 region: CSVEENGPHAKNIRYF. Here the CDR3 DNA reads TGCAGCGTTGAAGAGAATGGCCCGCACGCCAAAAACATTCGGTACTTC.

Here the CDR3 DNA reads TGTGCCAGTAGTATAGGTAGTCCCCCCTCCTACAATGAGCAGTTCTTC. Translation gives CASSIGSPPSYNEQFF. This chain uses TRBV19 with TRBJ2-1; D call uncertain. This CDR3 comprises 16 residues. The V gene's germline CDR1 is LNHDA and CDR2 SQIVND (reference sequence). V was clipped by 1 base and J by 0 bases, with 10 bases between them.

DNA of the CDR3: TGTGCCAGCAGCCAAGGGGGGCCAGGAGCTCTCTATGGCTACACCTTC. Translated, it gives CASSQGGPGALYGYTF. This rearrangement joins TRBV14 to TRBJ1-2, with TRBD1 as a possible D gene (6 bases). Trimming took off 1 base at V and 4 bases at J, with 16 bases between the two ends. In germline, CDR1 is SGHDN, CDR2 FVKESK. The CDR3 consists of 16 residues.

This clonotype was found a few times. V gene TRBV6-5 combines with J gene TRBJ2-5; D may be TRBD2 (6 bases). CDR1 is MNHEY, CDR2 SVGAGI, per germline. The CDR3 spans 16 residues. V was trimmed by 6 bases and J by 1 base, leaving 18 bases between them. The CDR3 DNA follows: TGTGCCAGCAGCCGTCTGGACATCGGGGGCCAAGAGACCCAGTACTTC. This encodes CASSRLDIGGQETQYF.

This clonotype was picked up many times. The V and J genes are TRBV7-9 and TRBJ2-3, with TRBD2 matching 7 bases. V trimming: 9 bases; J trimming: 2 bases; junction bases outside the gene matches: 11. CDR3 length equals 15 residues. Germline V gene sequence: CDR1 SEHNR, CDR2 FQNEAQ (reference sequence). CDR3 nucleotide sequence: TGTGCCAGTGGCTTTGGGCTAGCGGTCACAGATACGCAGTATTTT. This codes for CASGFGLAVTDTQYF.

Of note for this clonotype: This may arise from a read error, as a much more abundant clone is one base away. The J gene is TRBJ2-5, the V gene TRBV6-5; D might be TRBD2 (6 bases). The CDR3 is 14 residues long. V lost 5 bases, J lost 4 bases, and 14 bases lay in between. CDR1 is MNHEY and CDR2 is SVGAGI in the germline V gene. Here the CDR3 reads CASSHLLGRETQYF. The CDR3 coding sequence is TGTGCCAGCAGTCACCTCCTCGGGAGAGAGACCCAGTACTTC.

Comments on this clonotype: A much larger clone lies a single base off, so this may be a read error. This sequence joins TRBV9 and TRBJ2-3; no reliable D call. The CDR3 loop spans 15 amino acids. Germline CDR1 is SGDLS and CDR2 is YYNGEE. CDR3 DNA sequence: TGTGCCGGCAGCTCCAGAGTTGGGTCGTCAGATACGCAGTATTTT. Translating gives CAGSSRVGSSDTQYF. Filled out from reference TRBV9 and TRBJ2-3, the complete variable domain reads DSGVTQTPKHLITATGQRVTLRCSPRSGDLSVYWYQQSLDQGLQFLIQYYNGEERAKGNILERFSAQQFPDLHSELNLSSLELGDSALYFCAGSSRVGSSDTQYFGPGTRLTVL.

A word on this clonotype: Since a much larger clone is just one base distant, this may be a read error. The chain combines TRBV25-1 with TRBJ2-7; the D gene could be TRBD1 or TRBD2 (5 bases each). The CDR3 totals 13 residues. Germline V gene lookup returns CDR1 MGHDK and CDR2 SYGVNS. V dropped 7 bases and J dropped 2 bases, with 12 bases sitting between them. The CDR3 here is CASTGTAAYEQYF. Written as DNA, the CDR3 is TGTGCCAGCACCGGGACGGCAGCCTACGAGCAGTACTTC.

A few counts support this clonotype. The chain employs TRBV9 and TRBJ1-6; D unclear. The CDR3 runs to 16 residues. V lost 3 bases to trimming and J lost 7 bases, with 17 bases between them. The germline CDR1 and CDR2 sequences are SGDLS and YYNGEE. CDR3 region: CASSGRPHVGNSPLHF. The CDR3 DNA follows: TGTGCCAGCAGCGGACGTCCTCACGTGGGGAATTCACCCCTCCACTTT. Full variable domain (rest looked up from reference TRBV9 and TRBJ1-6): DSGVTQTPKHLITATGQRVTLRCSPRSGDLSVYWYQQSLDQGLQFLIQYYNGEERAKGNILERFSAQQFPDLHSELNLSSLELGDSALYFCASSGRPHVGNSPLHFGNGTRLTVT.

On this clonotype itself: This sequence may be a read error, since a much larger clone differs from it by one base. This chain joins TRBV19 and TRBJ2-3, with D uncertain. The ends were cut back, 3 bases at V and 4 bases at J, with 8 bases in the middle. Germline assignment: CDR1 LNHDA and CDR2 SQIVND (reference sequence). The CDR3 has 13 residues. The DNA of the CDR3 is TGTGCCAGTAGTATGGCCAGCTCAGATACGCAGTATTTT. This sequence encodes CASSMASSDTQYF. Full variable domain (outside the CDR3, taken from reference TRBV19 and TRBJ2-3): DGGITQSPKYLFRKEGQNVTLSCEQNLNHDAMYWYRQDPGQGLRLIYYSQIVNDFQKGDIAEGYSVSREKKESFPLTVTSAQKNPTAFYLCASSMASSDTQYFGPGTRLTVL.

This clonotype was found a few times. The chain combines TRBV20-1 with TRBJ1-4; D ambiguous. The CDR3 has 15 amino acids. CDR1 is DFQATT and CDR2 is SNEGSKA in the germline V gene (reference sequence). V lost 3 bases and J lost 0, with 11 bases in between. CDR3 region: CSASEHFATNEKLFF. CDR3 bases: TGCAGTGCTAGTGAACACTTTGCAACTAATGAAAAACTGTTTTTT.

This clonotype was observed at least ten times. The J gene is TRBJ2-7, the V gene TRBV12-3 or TRBV12-4; the D call may be TRBD1 or TRBD2 (5 bases each). The CDR3 consists of 13 residues. Trimming took off 4 bases at V and 3 bases at J, with 10 bases between the two ends. The chain's CDR3 is CASSWGTSYEQYF. The CDR3 DNA sequence: TGTGCCAGCAGTTGGGGCACTAGCTACGAGCAGTACTTC.

V usage is TRBV4-3 and J usage is TRBJ2-2; no definite D call. This CDR3 has 14 amino acids. In germline, CDR1 is LGHNA, CDR2 YSLEER. Deletions cut 1 base from V and 6 bases from J, with 9 bases between. This CDR3 is CASSQGAAPGELFF. The CDR3, as DNA: TGCGCCAGCAGCCAAGGGGCGGCACCCGGGGAGCTGTTTTTT.

The rearrangement uses TRBV20-1 and TRBJ2-4; the match to TRBD2 covers 16 bases. Germline V CDR1 and CDR2: DFQATT, SNEGSKA (reference sequence). The CDR3 has 23 residues. V gave up 1 base and J gave up 2 bases; unmatched junction bases: 20. CDR3 sequence (DNA): TGCAGTGCTAGAGCGAGGTCCAGGCTGGGACTAGCGGGAGGGCAGTGGTCCAAAAACATTCAGTACTTC. The encoded protein is CSARARSRLGLAGGQWSKNIQYF.

This clonotype was counted only a few times. The rearrangement joins TRBV27 to TRBJ2-7; 15 bases match TRBD2. Trimming took 3 bases from V and 6 from J; bases not matched to a gene: 6. Germline CDR1 is MNHEY and CDR2 is SMNVEV (reference sequence). The CDR3 has 16 residues. CDR3 DNA: TGTGCCAGCAGTTTCGGACTAGCGGGAGGGCCGGGCGAGCAGTACTTC. This sequence encodes CASSFGLAGGPGEQYF.

The chain links TRBV20-1 to TRBJ2-4; no definite D call. Germline V CDR1 and CDR2: DFQATT, SNEGSKA (reference sequence). Trimming cost V 7 bases and J 0 bases, with 19 bases left between them. The CDR3 is 16 residues long. In DNA form, the CDR3 reads TGCAGTGGCACGCCGACTGGGCTCCTAGCCAAAAACATTCAGTACTTC. Amino acids: CSGTPTGLLAKNIQYF.

CDR3 protein: CASSSAGSGEQFF. The CDR3 coding sequence is TGTGCCAGCAGTTCCGCAGGGTCCGGTGAGCAGTTCTTC. The chain couples TRBV28 to TRBJ2-1; D is perhaps TRBD1 (5 bases). Between the trimmed V and J ends, which lost 4 bases and 9 bases, there was a span of 13 bases. Germline V CDR1 and CDR2: MDHEN, SYDVKM. The CDR3 is 13 residues long.

This clonotype was counted ten times or more. This chain links TRBV28 with TRBJ1-6, with D hard to call. V lost 5 bases and J lost 0, with 8 bases in between. This CDR3 is 15 amino acids long. The germline V gene has CDR1 MDHEN and CDR2 SYDVKM. CDR3 in DNA: TGTGCCAGCAGTAAGCAGAGCTCCTATAATTCACCCCTCCACTTT. Its protein is CASSKQSSYNSPLHF.

A word on this clonotype: A single base separates this from a much larger clone, so it may be a read error. The rearrangement joins TRBV28 to TRBJ2-5; D remains ambiguous. The CDR3 is 11 amino acids. Trimming took off 3 bases at V and 5 bases at J, with 4 bases between the two ends. CDR1 is MDHEN, CDR2 SYDVKM, per germline. DNA for the CDR3: TGTGCCAGCAGTTTTCTGGAGACCCAGTACTTC. The encoded protein is CASSFLETQYF. The full variable domain, its missing parts supplied by reference TRBV28 and TRBJ2-5, is DVKVTQSSRYLVKRTGEKVFLECVQDMDHENMFWYRQDPGLGLRLIYFSYDVKMKEKGDIPEGYSVSREKKERFSLILESASTNQTSMYLCASSFLETQYFGPGTRLLVL.

The chain joins TRBV20-1 to TRBJ2-1; D unresolved. V was cut by 0 bases and J by 0 bases, with 15 bases left in between. The germline CDR1 and CDR2 sequences are DFQATT and SNEGSKA (reference sequence). This CDR3 comprises 17 residues. The CDR3 sequence is CSARDLIKYSSYNEQFF. The CDR3 DNA follows: TGCAGTGCTAGAGATCTGATTAAGTATAGCTCCTACAATGAGCAGTTCTTC.

This clonotype occurred a few times. The V call is TRBV27, the J call TRBJ2-5; D ambiguous. Germline CDR1 is MNHEY and CDR2 is SMNVEV (reference sequence). V was clipped by 6 bases and J by 1 base, with 15 bases between them. The CDR3 runs 15 residues. This CDR3 reads CASRPLLGFQETQYF. The CDR3 nucleotides are TGTGCCAGCAGACCCCTCTTGGGATTCCAAGAGACCCAGTACTTC.

This clonotype has just a few counts. V usage is TRBV5-6 and J usage is TRBJ2-5; D not certain. The CDR3 totals 13 residues. Trimming stripped 2 bases from V and 1 base from J, with 6 bases between. The germline V gene encodes CDR1 SGHDT and CDR2 YYEEEE. Here the CDR3 reads CASSLPLQETQYF. In DNA, the CDR3 is TGTGCCAGCAGCTTACCCCTCCAAGAGACCCAGTACTTC.

This clonotype has a handful of counts. The rearrangement uses TRBV19 and TRBJ2-5, with a weak D call TRBD2 (5 bases). CDR3 length: 15 residues. The V end was cut by 5 bases, the J end by 1 base, with 14 bases between. Germline values: CDR1 LNHDA, CDR2 SQIVND (reference sequence). CDR3 in amino acids: CASSLSLGIQETQYF. Here the CDR3 DNA reads TGTGCCAGTAGTCTGTCCCTCGGGATCCAAGAGACCCAGTACTTC.